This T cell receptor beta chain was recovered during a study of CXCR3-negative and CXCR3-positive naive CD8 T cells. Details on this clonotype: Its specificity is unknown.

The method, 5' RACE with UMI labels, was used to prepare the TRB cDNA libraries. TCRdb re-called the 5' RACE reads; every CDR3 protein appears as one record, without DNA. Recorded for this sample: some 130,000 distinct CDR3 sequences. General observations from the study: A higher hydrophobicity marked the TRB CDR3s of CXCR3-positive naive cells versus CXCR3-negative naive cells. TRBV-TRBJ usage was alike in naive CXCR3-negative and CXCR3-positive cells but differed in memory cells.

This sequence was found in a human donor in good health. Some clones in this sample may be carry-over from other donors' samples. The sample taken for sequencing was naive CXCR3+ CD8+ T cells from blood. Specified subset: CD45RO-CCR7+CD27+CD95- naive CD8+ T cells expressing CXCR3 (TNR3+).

CDR3: CASRQTSGRETQYF. This chain connects TRBV12-3 or TRBV12-4 to TRBJ2-5; TCRdb lists TRBD2, though no DNA is available to test this call. The CDR3 spans 14 residues.